Each of the 29 T cell receptor beta chains below was sequenced from the same sample in a study of control samples from healthy donors and cancer patients. The data were produced by immunoSEQ multiplex PCR, yet TCRdb's version contains in-frame clones alone and is incomplete. The sample holds approximately 170,000 clones, 91% seen once. The sequenced sample was blood. These receptor sequences come from a woman under 40 in good health.

The chain combines TRBV3-1 (or the pseudogene TRBV3-2) with TRBJ1-1; TRBD1 agrees at 7 bases. The V and J ends lost 3 bases and 10 bases, in that order; junction bases with no gene match: 2. Germline V lookup: CDR1 LGHDT, CDR2 YNNKEL (reference sequence). The CDR3 has 11 residues. Written as DNA, the CDR3 is TGTGCCAGCAGCCACAGGGGGGGAGCTTTCTTT. As protein: CASSHRGGAFF.

The CDR3: CASSQGKGPYEQYF. CDR3 coding DNA: TGTGCCAGCAGCCAAGGCAAGGGACCCTACGAGCAGTACTTC. The chain uses TRBV4-2 and TRBJ2-7; D tentatively fits TRBD1 or TRBD2 (5 bases each). Trimming pared 1 base from V and 2 bases from J, leaving 9 bases between. This CDR3 has 14 residues. CDR1 and CDR2 (germline): LGHNA, YNFKEQ.

This chain uses TRBV5-1 with TRBJ2-7, with D tentatively TRBD1 (6 bases). Trimming shortened V by 0 bases and J by 4 bases, and 11 bases separated the two germline ends. The V gene's germline CDR1 is SGHRS and CDR2 YFSETQ. CDR3 length: 14 amino acids. The CDR3, as DNA: TGCGCCAGCAGCTTGGCCCAGGGGAGATACGAGCAGTACTTC. It is translated as CASSLAQGRYEQYF.

The gene calls are TRBV5-1 and TRBJ1-5; 8 bases are a match to TRBD1. The V and J ends lost 3 bases and 7 bases, in that order; junction bases with no gene match: 3. Germline CDR1 is SGHRS and CDR2 is YFSETQ. The CDR3 contains 13 residues. CDR3 DNA: TGCGCCAGCAGCTCAGGGGGCGAGCAGCCCCAGCATTTT. It encodes CASSSGGEQPQHF.

The chain recombines TRBV13 with TRBJ1-2; no firm D call. The V gene's germline CDR1 is PRHDT and CDR2 FYEKMQ (reference sequence). Trimming took 1 base from V and 4 from J, leaving 7 bases between them. This CDR3 is 13 amino acids long. CDR3 residues: CASSLAGSYGYTF. The DNA for the CDR3 is TGTGCCAGCAGCTTAGCGGGTTCCTATGGCTACACCTTC.

This clone was detected a few times. The chain carries TRBV4-2 and TRBJ2-3; 10 bases fit TRBD2. The germline gives CDR1 LGHNA, CDR2 YNFKEQ. V lost 1 base, J lost 4 bases, and 2 bases stayed unmatched. The CDR3 runs to 15 residues. The CDR3 nucleotides are TGTGCCAGCAGCCAAGCTAGCGGGAGCCCAGATACGCAGTATTTT. It specifies CASSQASGSPDTQYF.

The V gene is TRBV19, the J gene TRBJ1-2; 11 bases match TRBD1. The CDR3 runs 14 residues. J was trimmed by 7 bases and V by 6 bases; bases with no gene match: 7. Germline CDR1 is LNHDA and CDR2 is SQIVND (reference sequence). CDR3 protein: CASSRDRGSSGYTF. DNA of the CDR3: TGTGCCAGTAGCAGGGACAGGGGGTCGAGTGGCTACACCTTC.

The V call is TRBV28, the J call TRBJ1-1; tentatively, D is TRBD1 (6 bases). Germline V gene lookup returns CDR1 MDHEN and CDR2 SYDVKM. The CDR3 has 13 residues. V shed 6 bases and J shed 0 bases, with 8 bases lying between them. The CDR3 sequence: CASRGQLNTEAFF. As DNA, the CDR3 is TGTGCCAGCAGAGGACAGTTGAACACTGAAGCTTTCTTT.

The V call is TRBV20-1, the J call TRBJ1-3; D is ambiguous. This CDR3 spans 16 amino acids. V shed 3 bases and J shed 0 bases, with 15 bases lying between them. The germline V gene encodes CDR1 DFQATT and CDR2 SNEGSKA (reference sequence). CDR3 protein: CSASMGGVTSGNTIYF. The CDR3 DNA reads as TGCAGTGCTAGTATGGGCGGGGTAACCTCTGGAAACACCATATATTTT.

This sequence joins TRBV28 and TRBJ1-1; possibly TRBD1 for D (6 bases). Per the germline V gene, CDR1 is MDHEN and CDR2 is SYDVKM. The CDR3 consists of 15 residues. V dropped 4 bases and J dropped 2 bases, with 14 bases sitting between them. In DNA form, the CDR3 reads TGTGCCAGCAGTTCGCCCCGGGACATAAACACTGAAGCTTTCTTT. Translating gives CASSSPRDINTEAFF.

This chain connects TRBV2 to TRBJ1-1, with a possible D match to TRBD1 (6 bases). The CDR3 contains 13 residues. Trimming pared 5 bases from V and 1 base from J, leaving 8 bases between. Per germline, CDR1 SNHLY and CDR2 FYNNEI. Here the CDR3 DNA reads TGTGCCAGCAGTCAAGGGGGGAACACTGAAGCTTTCTTT. Translated, it gives CASSQGGNTEAFF.

V gene TRBV9 combines with J gene TRBJ1-5; unclear D gene. CDR3 length: 15 amino acids. V was cut by 0 bases and J by 0 bases, with 7 bases left in between. Germline assignment: CDR1 SGDLS and CDR2 YYNGEE. The CDR3 coding sequence is TGTGCCAGCAGCGTAGATGAAGGTAGCAATCAGCCCCAGCATTTT. It translates to CASSVDEGSNQPQHF.

This clone occurred once. This sequence joins TRBV9 and TRBJ1-4; the D is unclear. Germline assignment: CDR1 SGDLS and CDR2 YYNGEE. V lost 2 bases, J lost 0 bases, and 5 bases lay in between. CDR3 size: 14 residues. The CDR3 is CASSVLSTNEKLFF. The DNA of the CDR3 is TGTGCCAGCAGCGTCTTATCAACTAATGAAAAACTGTTTTTT.

V gene TRBV4-1 combines with J gene TRBJ2-1, with D maybe TRBD2 (6 bases). The germline gives CDR1 MGHRA, CDR2 YSYEKL. V was shortened by 1 base and J by 2 bases, with 9 bases between the two germline ends. The CDR3 loop spans 15 amino acids. CDR3 amino acids: CASSQGEEPYNEQFF. CDR3 in DNA: TGCGCCAGCAGCCAAGGGGAGGAACCCTACAATGAGCAGTTCTTC.

This clone was found once. The rearrangement uses TRBV12-3 or TRBV12-4 and TRBJ2-7; the D call may be TRBD1 or TRBD2 (6 bases each). The germline V and J ends were trimmed by 3 bases and 3 bases, with 9 bases remaining between them. The CDR3 sequence is 13 residues long. CDR3 coding DNA: TGTGCCAGCAGTTTTGGGGGGCTCTACGAGCAGTACTTC. It codes for CASSFGGLYEQYF.

This clone has just one count. V and J are TRBV7-8 and TRBJ1-1, with TRBD1 as a possible D gene (5 bases). The germline V gene encodes CDR1 SGHVS and CDR2 FQNEAQ. The CDR3 spans 15 residues. Trimming pared 2 bases from V and 5 bases from J, leaving 15 bases between. The CDR3 coding sequence is TGTGCCAGCAGCTTAAGCCTGTACGGGGGTACTGAAGCTTTCTTT. This gives the protein CASSLSLYGGTEAFF.

The chain recombines TRBV6-2 or TRBV6-3 with TRBJ2-3; 8 positions agree with TRBD1. V shed 5 bases and J 0 bases; nucleotides not matched to a gene: 7. The CDR3 runs 16 residues. Germline V gives CDR1 MNHEY, CDR2 SVGEGT. Written as DNA, the CDR3 is TGTGCCAGCAGTAACGGACAGGGTCATAGCACAGATACGCAGTATTTT. This gives the protein CASSNGQGHSTDTQYF.

The gene calls are TRBV30 and TRBJ2-7; maybe TRBD1 (6 bases). CDR1 GTSNPN and CDR2 SVGIG come from the germline V gene (reference sequence). CDR3 length: 13 amino acids. The V gene lost 4 bases and the J gene lost 2 bases, with 12 bases spanning the gap. The CDR3 loop is CAWTGTFTYEQYF. The CDR3, as DNA: TGTGCCTGGACCGGGACATTTACCTACGAGCAGTACTTC.

The chain carries TRBV2 and TRBJ1-5; no definite D call. Germline assignment: CDR1 SNHLY and CDR2 FYNNEI. This CDR3 is built from 13 residues. V gave up 6 bases and J gave up 0 bases, with 6 bases separating them. The CDR3 DNA sequence: TGTGCCAGCAGACACGATAGCAATCAGCCCCAGCATTTT. Translating gives CASRHDSNQPQHF.

The chain employs TRBV10-3 and TRBJ1-2; 8 bases are a match to TRBD1. V lost 2 bases and J lost 4; bases outside the gene matches: 3. Germline V gene sequence: CDR1 ENHRY, CDR2 SYGVKD. This CDR3 comprises 14 residues. The CDR3 DNA reads as TGTGCCATCAGTGAGACAGGGGGGTCCTATGGCTACACCTTC. This codes for CAISETGGSYGYTF.

The CDR3, as DNA: TGTGCCAGCTCACCGGACAGACAAGAGACCCAGTACTTC. This codes for CASSPDRQETQYF. The rearrangement links TRBV18 to TRBJ2-5; tentative D call: TRBD1 (6 bases). Germline CDR1 and CDR2: KGHSH and LQKENI. This CDR3 has 13 amino acids. V was clipped by 3 bases and J by 2 bases, with 7 bases between them. Drawing the rest from reference TRBV18 and TRBJ2-5, the complete variable domain is NAGVMQNPRHLVRRRGQEARLRCSPMKGHSHVYWYRQLPEEGLKFMVYLQKENIIDESGMPKERFSAEFPKEGPSILRIQQVVRGDSAAYFCASSPDRQETQYFGPGTRLLVL.

V gene TRBV10-3 combines with J gene TRBJ1-1, with a weak D call TRBD1 (5 bases). The germline V gene has CDR1 ENHRY and CDR2 SYGVKD. CDR3 length equals 15 residues. Trimming pared 6 bases from V and 1 base from J, leaving 15 bases between. The chain's CDR3 is CAIRDPGRPNTEAFF. CDR3 in DNA: TGTGCCATCAGGGACCCGGGACGGCCGAACACTGAAGCTTTCTTT.

This chain joins TRBV6-2 or TRBV6-3 and TRBJ1-3; 10 bases fit TRBD1. Germline values: CDR1 MNHEY, CDR2 SVGEGT. CDR3 length: 17 residues. V lost 0 bases to trimming and J lost 1 base; unmatched junction nucleotides: 3. The CDR3 is CASSYSRTGGSGNTIYF. The CDR3 DNA is TGTGCCAGCAGTTACTCCAGGACAGGGGGATCTGGAAACACCATATATTTT.

The rearrangement uses TRBV9 and TRBJ2-7; 8 bases are shared with TRBD1. The V and J ends lost 3 bases and 2 bases, in that order; junction bases with no gene match: 4. Germline V gene sequence: CDR1 SGDLS, CDR2 YYNGEE. This CDR3 is 14 amino acids long. This chain's CDR3 is CASSGRTGPYEQYF. The CDR3 DNA follows: TGTGCCAGCAGCGGCCGGACAGGGCCCTACGAGCAGTACTTC.

This chain links TRBV7-2 with TRBJ1-5; 8 positions match TRBD1. CDR1 and CDR2 (germline): SGHTA, FQGNSA. V lost 1 base to trimming and J lost 3 bases; unmatched junction nucleotides: 2. CDR3 length equals 15 residues. CDR3 sequence reads: CASSLETGANQPQHF. CDR3 sequence (DNA): TGTGCCAGCAGCTTAGAGACAGGGGCCAATCAGCCCCAGCATTTT.

This chain joins TRBV28 and TRBJ2-1, with 10 positions matching TRBD2. With 5 bases clipped from V and 1 base from J, the junction kept 2 bases outside the gene matches. The CDR3 covers 15 residues. The germline V gene has CDR1 MDHEN and CDR2 SYDVKM. This CDR3 is CASSRAGGSYNEQFF. The CDR3 DNA reads as TGTGCCAGCAGTCGAGCGGGAGGGTCCTACAATGAGCAGTTCTTC.

This clone was observed a few times. The rearrangement uses TRBV29-1 and TRBJ1-4; unclear D gene. The CDR3 spans 12 residues. V lost 4 bases and J 11 bases, leaving 14 bases between the germline ends. In germline, CDR1 is SQVTM, CDR2 ANQGSEA. CDR3 sequence (DNA): TGCAGCGTTGGGGGAGGGTTCGGGAAACTGTTTTTT. Translation gives CSVGGGFGKLFF.

V and J are TRBV6-6 and TRBJ1-1; D not resolved. CDR3 length: 14 amino acids. The germline V gene encodes CDR1 MNHNY and CDR2 SVGAGI (reference sequence). Trimming pared 1 base from V and 1 base from J, leaving 7 bases between. CDR3 nucleotides: TGTGCCAGCAGTTACTTTGACCCGAACACTGAAGCTTTCTTT. Protein product: CASSYFDPNTEAFF.

This chain connects TRBV4-3 to TRBJ1-1; no definite D call. CDR3 length: 13 amino acids. V was trimmed by 3 bases and J by 4 bases, leaving 9 bases between them. CDR1 and CDR2 from the germline V gene are LGHNA and YSLEER. CDR3 amino acids: CASSHTTVTEAFF. In DNA form, the CDR3 reads TGCGCCAGCAGCCACACTACGGTCACTGAAGCTTTCTTT.